This entry lists 23 T cell receptor beta chains sequenced from one sample in a study of cytomegalovirus exposure and HLA in healthy donors. PCR involved 60 Vbeta and 13 Jbeta primers. This table comes from immunoSEQ multiplex PCR, and its TCRdb copy is limited to in-frame clones, with some not included. The table includes more than 90,000 clones, approximately 78% detected once. Sequencing used PBMCs. The receptor set was obtained from a man aged 25-40 years in good health and CMV-seropositive.

The chain has TRBV5-1 and TRBJ1-1, with D possibly matching TRBD1 (6 bases). The ends were cut back, 4 bases at V and 11 bases at J, with 12 bases in the middle. Germline V gene sequence: CDR1 SGHRS, CDR2 YFSETQ. CDR3 length equals 11 residues. The CDR3, as DNA: TGCGCCAGCAGCCAAGGGGGAACGGCTTTCTTT. Translating gives CASSQGGTAFF.

The gene calls are TRBV6-9 and TRBJ1-6, with D possibly being TRBD1 (5 bases). Trimming removed 4 bases from V and 0 bases from J, with 10 bases in between. Germline lookup yields CDR1 MNHGY and CDR2 SVAAGI. This CDR3 region has 16 residues. The CDR3 is CASSSHRRSYNSPLHF. CDR3 sequence (DNA): TGTGCCAGCAGTTCCCACAGGCGCTCCTATAATTCACCCCTCCACTTT.

The chain couples TRBV10-3 to TRBJ2-7, with a possible D match to TRBD1 (5 bases). Germline CDR1 and CDR2: ENHRY and SYGVKD. The CDR3 covers 19 residues. V shed 0 bases and J shed 3 bases, with 24 bases lying between them. The CDR3 sequence is CAISESLIVYRPTNYEQYF. The CDR3 DNA is TGTGCCATCAGTGAGTCCCTAATTGTATACAGGCCCACCAACTACGAGCAGTACTTC.

The genes are TRBV18 and TRBJ2-1; 11 positions agree with TRBD2. Germline V lookup: CDR1 KGHSH, CDR2 LQKENI. The CDR3 loop spans 16 amino acids. J was trimmed by 6 bases and V by 0 bases; bases with no gene match: 4. The CDR3 DNA sequence: TGTGCCAGCTCACCACCTCTAGCGGGAGGTTCCAATGAGCAGTTCTTC. This translates into CASSPPLAGGSNEQFF. The full variable domain, in which reference TRBV18 and TRBJ2-1 provide the parts outside the CDR3, is NAGVMQNPRHLVRRRGQEARLRCSPMKGHSHVYWYRQLPEEGLKFMVYLQKENIIDESGMPKERFSAEFPKEGPSILRIQQVVRGDSAAYFCASSPPLAGGSNEQFFGPGTRLTVL.

The chain links TRBV2 to TRBJ2-3; 9 bases align to TRBD1. This CDR3 contains 14 residues. Germline CDR1 and CDR2: SNHLY and FYNNEI. V was clipped by 8 bases and J by 2 bases; unmatched bases: 5. The CDR3 bases are TGTGCCAGCGGAAGGGACAGGGACACAGATACGCAGTATTTT. This codes for CASGRDRDTDTQYF.

The sample holds one count of this clone. The chain combines TRBV27 with TRBJ1-1; unclear D gene. V was trimmed by 3 bases and J by 0 bases, leaving 8 bases between them. CDR3 length equals 14 residues. Germline lookup yields CDR1 MNHEY and CDR2 SMNVEV (reference sequence). Written as DNA, the CDR3 is TGTGCCAGCAGTTTTCGGGGTTTGAACACTGAAGCTTTCTTT. Its translation: CASSFRGLNTEAFF.

V is TRBV11-3 and J is TRBJ2-3, with D perhaps matching TRBD2 (5 bases). Trimming took off 6 bases at V and 1 base at J, with 17 bases between the two ends. Germline assignment: CDR1 SGHNT and CDR2 YENEEA. This CDR3 is built from 16 residues. CDR3 protein: CASSPLAGSGTDTQYF. The CDR3 coding sequence is TGTGCCAGCAGTCCTTTGGCGGGCTCAGGCACAGATACGCAGTATTTT.

The chain combines TRBV5-4 with TRBJ2-5, with 9 bases that match TRBD2. The CDR3 length is 14 residues. From germline, CDR1 is SGHNT and CDR2 YYREEE (reference sequence). V trimming: 6 bases; J trimming: 4 bases; junction bases outside the gene matches: 7. CDR3 in amino acids: CASTSTSGGETQYF. In nucleotides, the CDR3 is TGTGCCAGCACCTCGACTAGCGGAGGAGAGACCCAGTACTTC.

The J gene is TRBJ2-7, the V gene TRBV6-6; no clear D. V dropped 1 base and J dropped 3 bases, with 16 bases sitting between them. CDR3 size: 16 residues. Germline V lookup: CDR1 MNHNY, CDR2 SVGAGI (reference sequence). The CDR3 nucleotides read TGTGCCAGCAGTTACTTCTCACCGGGTCCAAACTACGAGCAGTACTTC. Translated: CASSYFSPGPNYEQYF.

This chain joins TRBV4-1 and TRBJ2-1; D possibly corresponds to TRBD2 (6 bases). Per germline, CDR1 MGHRA and CDR2 YSYEKL. V was clipped by 2 bases and J by 9 bases, with 23 bases between them. The CDR3 sequence is 17 residues long. The CDR3 is CASSQMGLSGAKGEQFF. CDR3 DNA: TGCGCCAGCAGCCAAATGGGGCTATCGGGAGCGAAGGGTGAGCAGTTCTTC.

V gene TRBV7-8 combines with J gene TRBJ1-2, with no clear D. Between the trimmed V and J ends, which lost 0 bases and 0 bases, there was a span of 8 bases. The CDR3 contains 15 residues. Germline V gene sequence: CDR1 SGHVS, CDR2 FQNEAQ. This chain's CDR3 is CASSLAGTANYGYTF. CDR3 DNA sequence: TGTGCCAGCAGCTTAGCGGGCACAGCTAACTATGGCTACACCTTC.

V gene TRBV5-1 combines with J gene TRBJ1-2, with D tentatively TRBD1 (5 bases). This CDR3 region has 14 residues. CDR1 and CDR2 (germline): SGHRS, YFSETQ. The germline V and J ends were trimmed by 4 bases and 6 bases, with 16 bases remaining between them. CDR3: CASSLTVGTNGYTF. DNA of the CDR3: TGCGCCAGCAGCCTAACGGTCGGGACTAATGGCTACACCTTC. Complete variable domain (other parts from reference TRBV5-1 and TRBJ1-2): KAGVTQTPRYLIKTRGQQVTLSCSPISGHRSVSWYQQTPGQGLQFLFEYFSETQRNKGNFPGRFSGRQFSNSRSEMNVSTLELGDSALYLCASSLTVGTNGYTFGSGTRLTVV.

This chain joins TRBV5-1 and TRBJ2-5; TRBD1 is a possible D gene (6 bases). Germline assignment: CDR1 SGHRS and CDR2 YFSETQ. This CDR3 contains 15 residues. The germline V and J ends were trimmed by 4 bases and 5 bases, with 18 bases remaining between them. CDR3 DNA: TGCGCCAGCAGCCCGGCGCCGGAAAGGGGGGAGACCCAGTACTTC. As protein: CASSPAPERGETQYF.

V usage is TRBV30 and J usage is TRBJ1-4, with D unclear. Trimming removed 2 bases at V and 12 bases at J, with 13 bases between. The CDR3 has 12 amino acids. Germline CDR1 GTSNPN, CDR2 SVGIG (reference sequence). This chain's CDR3 is CAWSKAHGELFF. CDR3 nucleotide sequence: TGTGCCTGGAGTAAGGCACACGGAGAACTGTTTTTT.

This chain links TRBV19 with TRBJ1-2, with a possible D match to TRBD1 (6 bases). V lost 10 bases and J 7 bases, leaving 13 bases between the germline ends. The V gene's germline CDR1 is LNHDA and CDR2 SQIVND (reference sequence). The CDR3 extends over 11 amino acids. CDR3 in DNA: TGTGCCATCCAACAGGGATGTGGCTACACCTTC. Its protein is CAIQQGCGYTF.

The chain has TRBV5-1 and TRBJ2-2; TRBD2 matches 11 bases. The CDR3 is made up of 14 amino acids. The germline V gene has CDR1 SGHRS and CDR2 YFSETQ. Trimming at V came to 3 bases and at J to 7 bases, leaving 2 bases not matched to a gene. Written as DNA, the CDR3 is TGCGCCAGCAGCTCTAGCGGGAGGATCGGGGAGCTGTTTTTT. It yields the protein CASSSSGRIGELFF.

This CDR3 is CASSVEERNKQFF. CDR3 DNA sequence: TGTGCCAGCAGTGTGGAGGAGAGGAACAAGCAGTTCTTC. The V gene is TRBV2, the J gene TRBJ2-1, with a possible D match to TRBD2 (5 bases). The CDR3 loop spans 13 amino acids. Looked up from germline, CDR1 is SNHLY and CDR2 is FYNNEI. The ends were cut back, 4 bases at V and 11 bases at J, with 15 bases in the middle. The whole variable domain, filled in from reference TRBV2 and TRBJ2-1, reads EPEVTQTPSHQVTQMGQEVILRCVPISNHLYFYWYRQILGQKVEFLVSFYNNEISEKSEIFDDQFSVERPDGSNFTLKIRSTKLEDSAMYFCASSVEERNKQFFGPGTRLTVL.

The rearrangement joins TRBV30 to TRBJ1-1, with 8 bases lining up with TRBD1. V gave up 3 bases and J gave up 1 base; unmatched junction bases: 4. Germline V gene data show CDR1 as GTSNPN and CDR2 as SVGIG (reference sequence). The CDR3 contains 14 residues. CDR3 protein: CAWSNRGGNTEAFF. As DNA, the CDR3 is TGTGCCTGGAGCAACAGGGGGGGGAACACTGAAGCTTTCTTT. The whole variable domain, filled in from reference TRBV30 and TRBJ1-1, reads SQTIHQWPATLVQPVGSPLSLECTVEGTSNPNLYWYRQAAGRGLQLLFYSVGIGQISSEVPQNLSASRPQDRQFILSSKKLLLSDSGFYLCAWSNRGGNTEAFFGQGTRLTVV.

The chain employs TRBV7-9 and TRBJ1-3, with a tentative D call TRBD1 (6 bases). The germline V and J ends were trimmed by 5 bases and 4 bases, with 18 bases remaining between them. CDR1 is SEHNR and CDR2 is FQNEAQ in the germline V gene (reference sequence). This CDR3 comprises 16 residues. As DNA, the CDR3 is TGTGCCAGCAGCCCCGGAGGGGGGGGGAAAGGAAACACCATATATTTT. This sequence encodes CASSPGGGGKGNTIYF.

This clone was detected a few times. The gene calls are TRBV6-5 and TRBJ1-5, with 7 positions matching TRBD1. The CDR3 extends over 15 amino acids. Looked up from germline, CDR1 is MNHEY and CDR2 is SVGAGI. J was trimmed by 4 bases and V by 8 bases; bases with no gene match: 11. CDR3 DNA: TGTGCCAGCGGGGGCCCCCCACAGGGGAATCAGCCCCAGCATTTT. Translated, it gives CASGGPPQGNQPQHF.

The chain recombines TRBV15 with TRBJ1-5, with TRBD1 matching 7 bases. Germline V CDR1 and CDR2: LNHNV, YYDKDF (reference sequence). Trimming removed 2 bases from V and 5 bases from J; junction bases left unmatched: 15. The CDR3 has 18 residues. CDR3 protein: CATSRSGGRQGVDQPQHF. The CDR3 region has the DNA TGTGCCACCAGCAGATCAGGTGGGAGACAGGGTGTTGATCAGCCCCAGCATTTT.

The gene calls are TRBV2 and TRBJ1-2; D is uncertain. CDR3 size: 12 residues. The V end lost 8 bases, the J end lost 3 bases, and 10 bases lay between the germline ends. Germline assignment: CDR1 SNHLY and CDR2 FYNNEI. The CDR3 sequence is CASGWADYGYTF. CDR3 nucleotides: TGTGCCAGCGGGTGGGCAGACTATGGCTACACCTTC.

The chain couples TRBV6-1 to TRBJ2-7; D might be TRBD1 (5 bases). The CDR3 sequence is 15 residues long. V lost 4 bases, J lost 6 bases, and 19 bases lay in between. Germline CDR1 is MNHNS and CDR2 is SASEGT. The CDR3 is CASSVRFGAGVEQYV. The CDR3 nucleotides read TGTGCCAGCAGTGTCCGTTTTGGGGCCGGCGTCGAGCAGTACGTC.